The entry below describes one TCR beta chain. Its specificity is unknown. The source of the sample is a study of a mutant IDH1 vaccine in newly diagnosed glioma. Study as a whole: Therapy received beforehand was radiotherapy, temozolomide, or both, with most patients given both.

Germline V gene sequence: CDR1 SNHLY, CDR2 FYNNEI. Trimming shortened V by 6 bases and J by 4 bases, and 12 bases separated the two germline ends. The CDR3 sequence is 13 residues long. Profiled with immunoSEQ multiplex PCR; TCRdb holds only in-frame clones, not every one. This sample has about 68,000 clones, with 84% found just once. This sample's time point: week 35, safety follow-up. Each dose delivered 300 ug of mutant IDH1 20-mer peptide subcutaneously with imiquimod. The chain couples TRBV2 to TRBJ1-2, with D possibly TRBD1 on 5 matching bases. This clonotype was sampled from a man aged 18 to 30 with glioma. Sequenced here: PBMCs, sampled from a glioma patient whose treatment included an IDH1 peptide vaccine. For the CDR3, the DNA is TGTGCCAGCAGAGGAGGGGACCCCTATGGCTACACCTTC. Protein sequence: CASRGGDPYGYTF.